This TCR beta chain was identified in a study of early T cells in non-severe SARS-CoV-2 infection. Background on the study: Investigators sequenced bulk RNA drawn from unsorted whole blood, and chains remained unpaired.

The CDR3 sequence is 16 residues long. Germline CDR1 is MNHEY and CDR2 is SVGAGI. Trimming removed 8 bases from V and 6 bases from J; junction bases left unmatched: 12. At least ten counts were recorded for this clonotype. cDNA molecules, individually, were tagged with unique molecular identifiers. From the 5' RACE reads, TCRdb called clonotypes with MiXCR, one entry per CDR3 protein. Among more than 90,000 distinct CDR3 sequences listed, under 15% were seen once. This chain uses TRBV6-5 with TRBJ1-6, with TRBD1 matching over 8 bases. The sequenced material came from whole blood. This TCR was recovered from an adult who was a healthcare worker with PCR-confirmed SARS-CoV-2 infection or an uninfected control (not recorded which). DNA of the CDR3: TGTGCCAGCGCTTCAATTCTTACAGGGGGTAATTCACCCCTCCACTTT. Protein: CASASILTGGNSPLHF.